These 5 T cell receptor beta chains were sequenced from one sample in a study of cytomegalovirus exposure and HLA in healthy donors. 13 Jbeta primers and 60 Vbeta primers were used for the PCR. The repertoire was sequenced with immunoSEQ multiplex PCR; TCRdb's copy has only in-frame clones and lacks some. This table holds 150,000 to 200,000 clones, roughly 80% found once. Sequencing used PBMCs. These receptors originate from a male donor in good health and CMV-seronegative.

The J gene is TRBJ1-5, the V gene TRBV18, with 7 bases lining up with TRBD1. Trimming at V came to 0 bases and at J to 4 bases, leaving 12 bases not matched to a gene. Germline-derived CDR1 and CDR2 are KGHSH and LQKENI. There are 18 residues in the CDR3. CDR3 loop: CASSPPGQGGSGNQPQHF. The CDR3 DNA sequence: TGTGCCAGCTCACCACCCGGTCAAGGGGGCTCAGGGAATCAGCCCCAGCATTTT.

The chain joins TRBV7-2 to TRBJ2-2; D may be TRBD1 (6 bases). Germline V gene sequence: CDR1 SGHTA, CDR2 FQGNSA. The length of the CDR3 is 15 residues. Trimming left V 1 base short and J 4 bases short, with 10 bases between. CDR3 coding DNA: TGTGCCAGCAGCTTAGATTGGACAGCCACCGGGGAGCTGTTTTTT. This sequence encodes CASSLDWTATGELFF.

A few counts support this clone. The V and J genes are TRBV7-8 and TRBJ1-6, with 9 bases lining up with TRBD1. The CDR3 contains 14 residues. V shed 4 bases, J shed 14 bases, and the junction held 9 bases outside the gene matches. CDR1 and CDR2 (germline): SGHVS, FQNEAQ. The DNA for the CDR3 is TGTGCCAGCAGCTCCATGGGACAGGGATTCACCCTCCACTTT. Translated: CASSSMGQGFTLHF.

A word on this clone: Likely a read error: the CDR3 ends without its conserved phenylalanine or tryptophan. This chain uses TRBV6-4 with TRBJ1-1; D might be TRBD1 (6 bases). Germline CDR1 reads MRHNA; CDR2 reads SNTAGT. The CDR3 spans 13 residues. V lost 10 bases to trimming and J lost 1 base, with 13 bases between them. CDR3 DNA sequence: TGTGCCACCTCCACAGGGCCGAACACTGAAGCTTTCCTT. Translation gives CATSTGPNTEAFL.

This clone was recorded a few times. The rearrangement links TRBV14 to TRBJ2-1; unclear D gene. Per the germline V gene, CDR1 is SGHDN and CDR2 is FVKESK. The V gene lost 1 base and the J gene lost 9 bases, with 13 bases spanning the gap. This CDR3 contains 14 residues. CDR3 amino acids: CASSQVRDYGEQFF. As DNA, the CDR3 is TGTGCCAGCAGCCAAGTCCGAGATTACGGTGAGCAGTTCTTC.